What follows describes a single T cell receptor (beta chain). Its antigen is undetermined. Then a second PCR, running roughly 6 to 12 cycles, was carried out with a sample-barcoded 5' primer and a J-beta primer mix. A 12-random-nucleotide template-switch adaptor tagged each cDNA molecule. MiXCR, applied by TCRdb to the 5' RACE reads, yields one record per CDR3 protein. The sample records roughly 1 million distinct CDR3 sequences, roughly 24% being singletons. This specimen comes from a study of blood T cells in healthy people across ages. The wider study: The template switching approach captured approximately one barcoded beta molecule for every two T cells.

Germline V gives CDR1 SQVTM, CDR2 ANQGSEA. This CDR3 contains 15 residues. Trimming removed 3 bases at V and 4 bases at J, with 18 bases between. General study points: Per million T cells, TCR beta diversity dropped roughly linearly as age increased.

Each sample used at least 6 million PBMCs. The same data also contributed to another study, on T cells of mothers and their children.

The chain is built from TRBV29-1 and TRBJ1-2; no clear D gene. The sequence came from a girl aged 2 to 10 in good health. The specimen was blood. The CDR3: CSVDGGEKASYGYTF. In DNA, the CDR3 is TGCAGCGTTGATGGCGGAGAAAAAGCGTCCTATGGCTACACCTTC.